Presented here are 14 T cell receptor beta chains from one specimen sequenced in a study of shared clonotypes between healthy human individuals. Only in-frame clones appear in the TCRdb table, and some are missing; sequencing was by immunoSEQ multiplex PCR. The top ten clones hold 0.3% to 0.45% of a sample with more than 1,200,000 clones, about 98.5% of them seen once. The source material was naive CD4+ T cells sorted from blood. Subset in this sample: CD45RA+ positively selected. The source of these receptors is a man in his thirties or forties in good health.

The CDR3: CASSLLHVGTGAEQFF. CDR3 DNA: TGTGCCAGCAGCTTGCTTCATGTAGGGACAGGGGCGGAGCAGTTCTTC. This chain connects TRBV5-4 to TRBJ2-1, with 10 bases matching TRBD1. With 1 base clipped from V and 10 bases from J, the junction kept 11 bases outside the gene matches. CDR3 length: 16 amino acids. In germline, CDR1 is SGHNT, CDR2 YYREEE (reference sequence).

This clone was seen a single time. The rearrangement uses TRBV5-4 and TRBJ2-2; 14 nucleotides line up with TRBD2. This CDR3 region has 19 residues. Unmatched junction bases numbered 18, after V lost 7 bases and J lost 7 bases. Germline assignment: CDR1 SGHNT and CDR2 YYREEE (reference sequence). For the CDR3, the DNA is TGTGCCAGCTGGCGGGAGGGACTAGCGGGAGTTGGGAGCGACGGGGAGCTGTTTTTT. As protein: CASWREGLAGVGSDGELFF. The full variable domain, in which reference TRBV5-4 and TRBJ2-2 provide the parts outside the CDR3, is ETGVTQSPTHLIKTRGQQVTLRCSSQSGHNTVSWYQQALGQGPQFIFQYYREEENGRGNFPPRFSGLQFPNYSSELNVNALELDDSALYLCASWREGLAGVGSDGELFFGEGSRLTVL.

The gene calls are TRBV5-1 and TRBJ2-1; either TRBD1 or TRBD2 may fit D (5 bases each). The CDR3 has 15 residues. CDR1 is SGHRS, CDR2 YFSETQ, per germline. Trimming cost V 4 bases and J 7 bases, with 18 bases left between them. This chain's CDR3 is CASSERGWGTNEQFF. The CDR3 region has the DNA TGCGCCAGCAGCGAACGAGGGTGGGGCACGAATGAGCAGTTCTTC.

The genes are TRBV5-6 and TRBJ1-5; D is unresolved. The V gene's germline CDR1 is SGHDT and CDR2 YYEEEE. Trimming took off 4 bases at V and 4 bases at J, with 15 bases between the two ends. This CDR3 has 15 amino acids. The CDR3, as DNA: TGTGCCAGCAGCAGTCTCGGACTCAAGAATCAGCCCCAGCATTTT. As protein: CASSSLGLKNQPQHF.

This clone was observed a single time. The gene calls are TRBV6-5 and TRBJ2-3, with 8 nucleotides matching TRBD1. The junction had 3 bases not matched to a gene; V was cut back by 1 base and J by 3 bases. The CDR3 runs 15 residues. Germline V gene sequence: CDR1 MNHEY, CDR2 SVGAGI. The CDR3 protein is CASSYLNRGTDTQYF. CDR3 nucleotide sequence: TGTGCCAGCAGTTACTTAAACAGGGGGACAGATACGCAGTATTTT.

V and J are TRBV7-2 and TRBJ1-2; D might be TRBD1 (6 bases). The CDR3 runs 17 residues. CDR1 SGHTA and CDR2 FQGNSA come from the germline V gene. The V end was cut by 1 base, the J end by 2 bases, with 17 bases between. Written as DNA, the CDR3 is TGTGCCAGCAGCTTAGTTTTCCCGGGGGGGCGGAACTATGGCTACACCTTC. Translated, it gives CASSLVFPGGRNYGYTF.

The V call is TRBV19, the J call TRBJ2-7, with D hard to call. V shed 5 bases and J shed 3 bases, with 14 bases lying between them. Germline V gene data show CDR1 as LNHDA and CDR2 as SQIVND (reference sequence). The CDR3 covers 14 residues. The CDR3 DNA reads as TGTGCCAGTAGTCACCCCGCCTTATTCTACGAGCAGTACTTC. This sequence encodes CASSHPALFYEQYF. The whole variable domain, remainder taken from reference TRBV19 and TRBJ2-7, is DGGITQSPKYLFRKEGQNVTLSCEQNLNHDAMYWYRQDPGQGLRLIYYSQIVNDFQKGDIAEGYSVSREKKESFPLTVTSAQKNPTAFYLCASSHPALFYEQYFGPGTRLTVT.

The CDR3 loop is CASSQDDGVTDTQYF. The CDR3 nucleotides are TGTGCCAGCAGCCAAGATGACGGGGTTACAGATACGCAGTATTTT. The rearrangement joins TRBV4-2 to TRBJ2-3; D is possibly TRBD2 (5 bases). From germline, CDR1 is LGHNA and CDR2 YNFKEQ. The CDR3 runs to 15 residues. V lost 0 bases, J lost 3 bases, and 10 bases lay in between.

The CDR3 coding sequence is TGCGCCAGCAGCTTGGTTGATGGCGGCTACGAGCAGTACTTC. Its protein product is CASSLVDGGYEQYF. This chain uses TRBV5-1 with TRBJ2-7; D is uncertain. CDR3 length: 14 amino acids. Germline V gene lookup returns CDR1 SGHRS and CDR2 YFSETQ. The V gene lost 0 bases and the J gene lost 3 bases, with 10 bases spanning the gap.

The chain combines TRBV5-1 with TRBJ2-7, with 11 nucleotides matching TRBD2. Germline-derived CDR1 and CDR2 are SGHRS and YFSETQ. The CDR3 consists of 16 residues. After removal of 4 bases from V and 5 bases from J, the junction contained 11 bases not matched to a gene. The CDR3 is CASSLTLLAGANEQYF. CDR3 sequence (DNA): TGCGCCAGCAGCCTCACTTTACTAGCGGGAGCTAACGAGCAGTACTTC. Supplemented by reference TRBV5-1 and TRBJ2-7, the full variable domain reads KAGVTQTPRYLIKTRGQQVTLSCSPISGHRSVSWYQQTPGQGLQFLFEYFSETQRNKGNFPGRFSGRQFSNSRSEMNVSTLELGDSALYLCASSLTLLAGANEQYFGPGTRLTVT.

J is TRBJ2-1 and V is TRBV4-3; either TRBD1 or TRBD2 may supply D (5 bases each). Deletions cut 4 bases from V and 10 bases from J, with 14 bases between. From germline, CDR1 is LGHNA and CDR2 YSLEER. This CDR3 spans 13 amino acids. CDR3: CASSPRLWDEQFF. CDR3 coding DNA: TGCGCCAGCAGCCCAAGGCTATGGGACGAGCAGTTCTTC.

The chain carries TRBV2 and TRBJ1-2; 8 positions agree with TRBD1. Germline CDR1 SNHLY, CDR2 FYNNEI. The CDR3 sequence is 14 residues long. V shed 4 bases and J 0 bases; nucleotides not matched to a gene: 1. CDR3 sequence: CASSVQGANYGYTF. CDR3 DNA sequence: TGTGCCAGCAGTGTACAGGGGGCTAACTATGGCTACACCTTC.

The chain links TRBV18 to TRBJ2-3; 9 positions agree with TRBD2. Germline values: CDR1 KGHSH, CDR2 LQKENI. This CDR3 region has 16 residues. V was pared by 5 bases and J by 0 bases, with 6 bases of the junction left unmatched. This CDR3 reads CASSSAGGVSTDTQYF. In DNA form, the CDR3 reads TGTGCCAGCTCATCCGCGGGAGGGGTAAGCACAGATACGCAGTATTTT.

The chain couples TRBV1 to TRBJ2-7; the table gives TRBD2 as D, unverified against the DNA. TRBV1 counts as a pseudogene. The CDR3 consists of 14 residues. This chain's CDR3 is CTSSQLVEVYEQYF. In DNA, the CDR3 is TGCACCAGCAGCCAACTAGTCGAGGTCTACGAGCAGTACTTC.